These 28 T cell receptor beta chains were all obtained from the same sample, sequenced in a study of blood T cell repertoires in COVID-19. Produced via immunoSEQ multiplex PCR; TCRdb's table is partial and in-frame only. The sample has 30,000 to 45,000 clones, approximately 88% seen once. The sample consisted of peripheral blood. The receptors were sampled from a human donor in a cohort sampled during active COVID-19.

V usage is TRBV11-3 and J usage is TRBJ2-1, with 8 bases identical to TRBD1. This CDR3 is 14 amino acids long. Germline V gives CDR1 SGHNT, CDR2 YENEEA. V was clipped by 5 bases and J by 10 bases; unmatched bases: 10. In nucleotides, the CDR3 is TGTGCCAGCAGCCAAATAGGACAGGGATCCGAGCAGTTCTTC. Amino acids: CASSQIGQGSEQFF.

The CDR3 loop is CAWSGQGQRTDTQYF. CDR3 nucleotide sequence: TGTGCCTGGAGTGGACAGGGGCAACGCACAGATACGCAGTATTTT. The V and J genes are TRBV30 and TRBJ2-3; 8 bases match TRBD1. J gave up 1 base and V 1 base, and 4 bases lay outside the gene matches. The CDR3 runs 15 residues. Germline V gene sequence: CDR1 GTSNPN, CDR2 SVGIG (reference sequence).

V gene TRBV15 combines with J gene TRBJ2-1, with D maybe TRBD2 (7 bases). The CDR3 has 16 amino acids. From germline, CDR1 is LNHNV and CDR2 YYDKDF (reference sequence). The V and J ends lost 3 bases and 5 bases respectively, with 17 bases between them. CDR3 sequence (DNA): TGTGCCACCAGCAGCGGCATGGGGGGGACACACAATGAGCAGTTCTTC. Translation gives CATSSGMGGTHNEQFF.

The rearrangement links TRBV30 to TRBJ2-7; 7 bases align to TRBD2. Per the germline V gene, CDR1 is GTSNPN and CDR2 is SVGIG (reference sequence). This CDR3 is 14 amino acids long. The junction had 11 bases not matched to a gene; V was cut back by 4 bases and J by 5 bases. The chain's CDR3 is CAWTGGDGWDEQYF. The CDR3, as DNA: TGTGCCTGGACGGGGGGTGACGGTTGGGACGAGCAGTACTTC.

V is TRBV2 and J is TRBJ2-1, with TRBD2 matching 10 bases. CDR1 and CDR2 from the germline V gene are SNHLY and FYNNEI. Trimming removed 7 bases from V and 0 bases from J; junction bases left unmatched: 0. CDR3 size: 14 residues. The CDR3 region is CASTSGSSYNEQFF. The CDR3 bases are TGTGCCAGCACTAGCGGGAGCTCCTACAATGAGCAGTTCTTC.

This clone was recorded a few times. The J gene is TRBJ2-7, the V gene TRBV5-1; TRBD1 matches at 7 bases. The CDR3 has 15 residues. With V trimmed by 0 bases and J by 0 bases, 3 bases remained unmatched. Germline CDR1 and CDR2: SGHRS and YFSETQ. The CDR3: CASSLGDSSSYEQYF. Here the CDR3 DNA reads TGCGCCAGCAGCTTGGGGGACAGTAGCTCCTACGAGCAGTACTTC.

V gene TRBV28 combines with J gene TRBJ2-1; 9 bases fit TRBD1. Trimming at V came to 4 bases and at J to 7 bases, leaving 11 bases not matched to a gene. There are 16 residues in the CDR3. CDR1 and CDR2 from the germline V gene are MDHEN and SYDVKM. CDR3 region: CASSSIQGARKNEQFF. Here the CDR3 DNA reads TGTGCCAGCAGTTCGATACAGGGGGCGCGTAAAAATGAGCAGTTCTTC. The full variable domain, in which reference TRBV28 and TRBJ2-1 provide the parts outside the CDR3, is DVKVTQSSRYLVKRTGEKVFLECVQDMDHENMFWYRQDPGLGLRLIYFSYDVKMKEKGDIPEGYSVSREKKERFSLILESASTNQTSMYLCASSSIQGARKNEQFFGPGTRLTVL.

This clone was recorded once. V usage is TRBV11-3 and J usage is TRBJ1-2; D gene uncertain. Per the germline V gene, CDR1 is SGHNT and CDR2 is YENEEA. The CDR3 runs to 11 residues. The V end was cut by 6 bases, the J end by 1 base, with 3 bases between. The CDR3 loop is CASSRNYGYTF. Here the CDR3 DNA reads TGTGCCAGCAGTCGTAACTATGGCTACACCTTC.

V and J are TRBV27 and TRBJ1-1, with 7 positions matching TRBD1. Germline assignment: CDR1 MNHEY and CDR2 SMNVEV (reference sequence). After removal of 2 bases from V and 0 bases from J, the junction contained 9 bases not matched to a gene. This CDR3 has 17 residues. The CDR3 DNA reads as TGTGCCAGCAGTTTAGACAGGGTTAGTATGATGAACACTGAAGCTTTCTTT. Its protein product is CASSLDRVSMMNTEAFF.

Relative to its sample, this clone is medium-sized. V and J are TRBV5-1 and TRBJ1-2, with 10 nucleotides matching TRBD1. CDR1 and CDR2 (germline): SGHRS, YFSETQ. This CDR3 region has 16 residues. V dropped 0 bases and J dropped 6; count of bases not matched to a gene: 8. The CDR3 loop is CASSLEGQGTRDGYTF. CDR3 sequence (DNA): TGCGCCAGCAGCTTGGAGGGACAGGGGACTCGGGATGGCTACACCTTC. Looking up the rest from reference TRBV5-1 and TRBJ1-2 gives the full variable domain: KAGVTQTPRYLIKTRGQQVTLSCSPISGHRSVSWYQQTPGQGLQFLFEYFSETQRNKGNFPGRFSGRQFSNSRSEMNVSTLELGDSALYLCASSLEGQGTRDGYTFGSGTRLTVV.

In its sample, this clone was seen once. The chain carries TRBV15 and TRBJ1-3; D gene ambiguous. In germline, CDR1 is LNHNV, CDR2 YYDKDF (reference sequence). With 0 bases removed from V and 0 bases from J, the gap between germline ends came to 12 bases. This CDR3 region has 17 residues. CDR3 nucleotide sequence: TGTGCCACCAGCAGAGATGGGAGAATGTTCTCTGGAAACACCATATATTTT. Its translation: CATSRDGRMFSGNTIYF.

The chain couples TRBV11-2 to TRBJ1-5; D remains ambiguous. The CDR3 has 15 amino acids. The germline V gene has CDR1 SGHAT and CDR2 FQNNGV. V was shortened by 1 base and J by 0 bases, with 7 bases between the two germline ends. The CDR3 reads CASSLAPYSNQPQHF. CDR3 nucleotides: TGTGCCAGCAGCTTAGCTCCCTATAGCAATCAGCCCCAGCATTTT.

V usage is TRBV6-1 and J usage is TRBJ2-1, with TRBD2 matching 7 bases. The germline gives CDR1 MNHNS, CDR2 SASEGT. V shed 4 bases and J 6 bases; nucleotides not matched to a gene: 12. The CDR3 is 16 amino acids. DNA of the CDR3: TGTGCCAGCAGTGCCGTGGGGGGGTGGATGGTCAATGAGCAGTTCTTC. Residues: CASSAVGGWMVNEQFF.

This sequence joins TRBV2 and TRBJ1-6; maybe TRBD1 (5 bases). Germline CDR1 and CDR2: SNHLY and FYNNEI. CDR3 length equals 17 residues. With 2 bases removed from V and 3 bases from J, the gap between germline ends came to 14 bases. Here the CDR3 reads CASSEPAGSNYNSPLHF. CDR3 nucleotides: TGTGCCAGCAGTGAACCGGCAGGGTCAAACTATAATTCACCCCTCCACTTT.

V and J are TRBV3-1 (or the pseudogene TRBV3-2) and TRBJ2-2, with 10 nucleotides matching TRBD2. The CDR3 is 15 residues long. The ends lost 4 bases at V and 6 bases at J; junction bases unmatched: 5. The germline V gene encodes CDR1 LGHDT and CDR2 YNNKEL (reference sequence). The CDR3 bases are TGTGCCAGCAGCCGTCCAGCGGGAGGGTCCGGGGAGCTGTTTTTT. It encodes CASSRPAGGSGELFF.

This clone was detected once. V is TRBV9 and J is TRBJ1-3; D gene uncertain. Trimming pared 0 bases from V and 6 bases from J, leaving 13 bases between. Germline-derived CDR1 and CDR2 are SGDLS and YYNGEE. The CDR3 is made up of 15 amino acids. CDR3 in amino acids: CASSVAPGSVNTIYF. As DNA, the CDR3 is TGTGCCAGCAGCGTAGCCCCAGGTTCGGTAAACACCATATATTTT.

V usage is TRBV25-1 and J usage is TRBJ1-6; no clear D. The CDR3 loop spans 12 amino acids. Trimming stripped 5 bases from V and 6 bases from J, with 5 bases between. The V gene's germline CDR1 is MGHDK and CDR2 SYGVNS. The CDR3 sequence: CASSTRNSPLHF. In DNA form, the CDR3 reads TGTGCCAGCAGTACTCGTAATTCACCCCTCCACTTT.

This clone was seen a single time. CDR3 residues: CASTSDRADSYEQYF. DNA for the CDR3: TGTGCCAGCACCTCGGACAGGGCAGACTCCTACGAGCAGTACTTC. The J gene is TRBJ2-7, the V gene TRBV7-9, with 8 bases lining up with TRBD1. The CDR3 runs to 15 residues. CDR1 SEHNR and CDR2 FQNEAQ come from the germline V gene (reference sequence). Trimming at V came to 7 bases and at J to 0 bases, leaving 8 bases not matched to a gene.

The genes are TRBV6-5 and TRBJ2-7; 10 bases map to TRBD1. V shed 5 bases and J 6 bases; nucleotides not matched to a gene: 4. This CDR3 contains 13 residues. Germline-derived CDR1 and CDR2 are MNHEY and SVGAGI. The CDR3 nucleotides read TGTGCCAGCAGTCGACAGGGGGCAAGCGAGCAGTACTTC. Translating gives CASSRQGASEQYF.

The chain has TRBV5-1 and TRBJ1-1; 7 bases are a match to TRBD1. This CDR3 spans 17 amino acids. The V and J ends lost 1 base and 5 bases, in that order; junction bases with no gene match: 14. Per the germline V gene, CDR1 is SGHRS and CDR2 is YFSETQ. In nucleotides, the CDR3 is TGCGCCAGCAGCTTGATATCGGCCTCGACAGGGAAAACTGAAGCTTTCTTT. This gives the protein CASSLISASTGKTEAFF.

The genes are TRBV5-1 and TRBJ2-7; tentative D call: TRBD1 (5 bases). From germline, CDR1 is SGHRS and CDR2 YFSETQ. The CDR3 is 13 residues long. V lost 0 bases and J lost 6, with 10 bases in between. This CDR3 reads CASSLEGASEQYF. The CDR3 region has the DNA TGCGCCAGCAGCTTGGAAGGGGCGAGCGAGCAGTACTTC.

This rearrangement joins TRBV6-5 to TRBJ2-1; possibly TRBD1 for D (5 bases). The CDR3 length is 15 residues. V was clipped by 0 bases and J by 6 bases, with 12 bases between them. Germline CDR1 MNHEY, CDR2 SVGAGI. The CDR3 spells CASSYSGALSNEQFF. CDR3 DNA: TGTGCCAGCAGTTACTCAGGGGCTCTCTCCAATGAGCAGTTCTTC.

The count of this clone is one. The V gene is TRBV24-1, the J gene TRBJ1-2, with 12 bases that match TRBD1. Germline lookup yields CDR1 KGHDR and CDR2 SFDVKD. J was trimmed by 3 bases and V by 2 bases; bases with no gene match: 3. The CDR3 is made up of 16 amino acids. The CDR3 here is CATSDWGDRGHYGYTF. In DNA form, the CDR3 reads TGTGCCACCAGTGATTGGGGGGACAGGGGGCACTATGGCTACACCTTC.

The J gene is TRBJ2-5, the V gene TRBV2; D might be TRBD2 (6 bases). Germline V lookup: CDR1 SNHLY, CDR2 FYNNEI. The CDR3 is made up of 14 amino acids. Trimming cost V 4 bases and J 3 bases, with 12 bases left between them. DNA of the CDR3: TGTGCCAGCAGTGCCTCTGGGGGGAAAGAGACCCAGTACTTC. Encoded protein: CASSASGGKETQYF.

The chain couples TRBV12-5 to TRBJ1-1; D gene unclear. The CDR3 is 15 amino acids. Germline V gives CDR1 LGHNT, CDR2 FRNRAP. V dropped 2 bases and J dropped 5 bases, with 15 bases sitting between them. CDR3 residues: CASGLMGGLETEAFF. The CDR3, as DNA: TGTGCTAGTGGTTTGATGGGAGGTTTAGAAACTGAAGCTTTCTTT.

The chain couples TRBV6-6 to TRBJ2-3; 9 nucleotides align to TRBD2. V shed 7 bases and J 4 bases; nucleotides not matched to a gene: 9. The CDR3 contains 15 residues. Germline V CDR1 and CDR2: MNHNY, SVGAGI (reference sequence). The CDR3 loop is CASTRASGNPDTQYF. In DNA form, the CDR3 reads TGTGCCAGCACCCGTGCTAGCGGGAACCCAGATACGCAGTATTTT.

The chain employs TRBV3-1 (or the pseudogene TRBV3-2) and TRBJ1-2; 7 bases map to TRBD1. This CDR3 spans 14 amino acids. The germline CDR1 and CDR2 sequences are LGHDT and YNNKEL (reference sequence). With 1 base clipped from V and 5 bases from J, the junction kept 4 bases outside the gene matches. CDR3 DNA: TGTGCCAGCAGCCAAGGGACAGGATTTTATGGCTACACCTTC. Encoded protein: CASSQGTGFYGYTF.

This chain joins TRBV5-4 and TRBJ2-5; 13 nucleotides line up with TRBD2. Trimming took 1 base from V and 4 from J; bases not matched to a gene: 10. The germline V gene has CDR1 SGHNT and CDR2 YYREEE (reference sequence). The CDR3 is 18 amino acids. This chain's CDR3 is CASSLSPTSGGLSETQYF. The CDR3 DNA sequence: TGTGCCAGCAGCTTGAGTCCGACTAGCGGGGGGTTGTCAGAGACCCAGTACTTC.